Listed below are T cell receptor beta chains from one sample, sequenced in a study of blood T cell repertoires in COVID-19. Here immunoSEQ multiplex PCR was the method, and the copy in TCRdb shows in-frame clones only, minus some. The profile shows some 110,000 clones, approximately 85% of them singletons. Material for sequencing was peripheral blood. The receptors shown here come from a woman aged 80 or over with COVID-19, enrolled during active disease. The CDR3 runs from the conserved cysteine through the conserved F or W. D genes are given only for firm matches. Some rows have no size entry. The others give once, few or many, or a class for an expanded clone.

j_call: TRBJ1-2
clone_size: NA
d_call: TRBD1
v_call: TRBV3-1/TRBV3-2
cdr3_nt: TGTGCCAGCAGCCGCCAGGGGGCGTCCTATGGCTACACCTTC
cdr3_aa: CASSRQGASYGYTF

j_call: TRBJ2-1
clone_size: NA
d_call: NA
v_call: TRBV28
cdr3_nt: TGTGCCAGCATACCTTGGGCTTATAATGAGCAGTTCTTC
cdr3_aa: CASIPWAYNEQFF

j_call: TRBJ2-1
clone_size: NA
d_call: NA
v_call: TRBV19
cdr3_nt: TGTGCCAGTAGTATAGTTGGGGGCGGGAGTTACAATGAGCAGTTCTTC
cdr3_aa: CASSIVGGGSYNEQFF

j_call: TRBJ2-5
clone_size: once
d_call: TRBD1
v_call: TRBV10-3
cdr3_nt: TGTGCCATCAGAGCCGGGACAGGGGAAGGAGAGACCCAGTACTTC
cdr3_aa: CAIRAGTGEGETQYF

j_call: TRBJ1-2
clone_size: NA
d_call: NA
v_call: TRBV7-2
cdr3_nt: TGTGCCAGCAGCGCACAGGGAGATGGCTACACCTTC
cdr3_aa: CASSAQGDGYTF

j_call: TRBJ2-5
clone_size: NA
d_call: TRBD2
v_call: TRBV19
cdr3_nt: TGTGCCAGTAGTATGACTAGCACAAACCAAGAGACCCAGTACTTC
cdr3_aa: CASSMTSTNQETQYF

j_call: TRBJ1-3
clone_size: few
d_call: NA
v_call: TRBV5-8
cdr3_nt: TGTGCCAGCAGCTGGCCGGGGTTCTCTGGAAACACCATATATTTT
cdr3_aa: CASSWPGFSGNTIYF

j_call: TRBJ1-4
clone_size: NA
d_call: TRBD1
v_call: TRBV4-3
cdr3_nt: TGCGCCAGCAGCCAAGATACAGGGGGCTTATTGAATGAAAAACTGTTTTTT
cdr3_aa: CASSQDTGGLLNEKLFF

j_call: TRBJ2-5
clone_size: NA
d_call: TRBD1
v_call: TRBV18
cdr3_nt: TGTGCCAGCTCCACAGGGGTTAAGCTTAAGGAGACCCAGTACTTC
cdr3_aa: CASSTGVKLKETQYF

j_call: TRBJ1-3
clone_size: NA
d_call: NA
v_call: TRBV6-5
cdr3_nt: TGTGCCAGCAGTTACTCCTTAGGGGTTGGAAACACCATATATTTT
cdr3_aa: CASSYSLGVGNTIYF

j_call: TRBJ2-2
clone_size: NA
d_call: NA
v_call: TRBV29-1
cdr3_nt: TGCAGCGTTCAGGGGACCGGGGAGCTGTTTTTT
cdr3_aa: CSVQGTGELFF

j_call: TRBJ2-7
clone_size: NA
d_call: TRBD1
v_call: TRBV27
cdr3_nt: TGTGCCAGCAGTTTAAACGGGCAGGGGGCTTACGAGCAGTACTTC
cdr3_aa: CASSLNGQGAYEQYF

j_call: TRBJ2-3
clone_size: NA
d_call: TRBD2
v_call: TRBV19
cdr3_nt: TGTGCCAGTAGTATGACCGGACTAGCGGGAGTTTCTTACACGTGGGGGCAGTATTTT
cdr3_aa: CASSMTGLAGVSYTWGQYF

j_call: TRBJ2-5
clone_size: NA
d_call: TRBD1
v_call: TRBV28
cdr3_nt: TGTGCCAGCAGCCTGGGACAGGCTACTAAGACCCAGTACTTC
cdr3_aa: CASSLGQATKTQYF

j_call: TRBJ2-7
clone_size: NA
d_call: NA
v_call: TRBV27
cdr3_nt: TGTGCCAGCAGTTTACGGAGGGAAGGCTACGAGCAGTACTTC
cdr3_aa: CASSLRREGYEQYF

j_call: TRBJ2-1
clone_size: NA
d_call: TRBD2
v_call: TRBV27
cdr3_nt: TGTGCCAGCGTGCCATCGGCTAGCGGGAGTCGGGAGCAGTTCTTC
cdr3_aa: CASVPSASGSREQFF

j_call: TRBJ2-7
clone_size: NA
d_call: NA
v_call: TRBV5-6
cdr3_nt: TGTGCCAGCAGCCTGGGACTTTACGAGCAGTACTTC
cdr3_aa: CASSLGLYEQYF

j_call: TRBJ2-3
clone_size: NA
d_call: NA
v_call: TRBV3-1/TRBV3-2
cdr3_nt: TGTGCCAGCAGCCAAGAACAGAATACGCAGTATTTT
cdr3_aa: CASSQEQNTQYF

j_call: TRBJ1-2
clone_size: few
d_call: NA
v_call: TRBV28
cdr3_nt: TGTGCCAGCAGTTCTCGATCGGGCGGGGTTCTGTATGGCTACACCTTC
cdr3_aa: CASSSRSGGVLYGYTF

j_call: TRBJ2-2
clone_size: NA
d_call: NA
v_call: TRBV9
cdr3_nt: TGTGCCAGCAGCTTCCGCGGTCGGCTAGCGAACACCGGGGAGCTGTTTTTT
cdr3_aa: CASSFRGRLANTGELFF

j_call: TRBJ2-5
clone_size: once
d_call: NA
v_call: TRBV25-1
cdr3_nt: TGTGCCAGCAGGCCTCACAACAGGGCCTTTCCCTCAAAGACCCAGTACTTC
cdr3_aa: CASRPHNRAFPSKTQYF

j_call: TRBJ2-3
clone_size: NA
d_call: NA
v_call: TRBV11-3
cdr3_nt: TGTGCCAGCAGCTTAGATCACGGAGGTACGCAGTATTTT
cdr3_aa: CASSLDHGGTQYF

j_call: TRBJ2-3
clone_size: NA
d_call: TRBD2
v_call: TRBV19
cdr3_nt: TGTGCCAGTAGTGGAACTAGCGGGTTTAGCACAGATACGCAGTATTTT
cdr3_aa: CASSGTSGFSTDTQYF